This is a list of T cell receptor beta chains from one sample in a study of siplizumab effects on memory and regulatory T cells. Using immunoSEQ multiplex PCR, the repertoire was profiled, and TCRdb retains in-frame clones only, with some absent. The sample yields roughly 69,000 clones, roughly 80% seen once. Sequencing was carried out using memory CD4+ T cells sorted from blood. The origin of the receptors is a human donor in good health. Both conserved end residues are part of each CDR3. The D gene is left open where the match is weak. Clone sizes are given selectively: once, few, many, or a class where the clone is expanded.

CDR3aa: CASSLEVSGGANTDTQYF
CDR3nt: TGCGCCAGCAGCTTGGAAGTTAGCGGGGGGGCAAACACAGATACGCAGTATTTT
d_gene: TRBD2
v_gene: TRBV5-1
abundance: NA
j_gene: TRBJ2-3

CDR3aa: CASRFRGDSEQFF
CDR3nt: TGTGCCAGCAGATTTCGAGGGGATAGTGAGCAGTTCTTC
d_gene: NA
v_gene: TRBV2
abundance: NA
j_gene: TRBJ2-1

CDR3aa: CASSLAGVAGGKETQYF
CDR3nt: TGCGCCAGCAGCTTGGCCGGGGTCGCAGGGGGGAAAGAGACCCAGTACTTC
d_gene: NA
v_gene: TRBV5-1
abundance: NA
j_gene: TRBJ2-5

CDR3aa: CASSPPTASDNEQFF
CDR3nt: TGTGCCAGCAGCCCACCCACTGCCAGCGACAATGAGCAGTTCTTC
d_gene: NA
v_gene: TRBV28
abundance: NA
j_gene: TRBJ2-1

CDR3aa: CASSLASTSGFSYEQYF
CDR3nt: TGTGCCAGCAGCTTAGCCTCGACTAGCGGGTTTTCCTACGAGCAGTACTTC
d_gene: TRBD2
v_gene: TRBV7-2
abundance: NA
j_gene: TRBJ2-7

CDR3aa: CASSPGTYNSPLHF
CDR3nt: TGTGCCAGTAGTCCGGGGACCTATAATTCACCCCTCCACTTT
d_gene: NA
v_gene: TRBV19
abundance: few
j_gene: TRBJ1-6

CDR3aa: CASKYSRGGWIDGNQPQHF
CDR3nt: TGTGCCAGCAAGTACTCCCGTGGGGGGTGGATAGATGGCAATCAGCCCCAGCATTTT
d_gene: NA
v_gene: TRBV2
abundance: few
j_gene: TRBJ1-5

CDR3aa: CASSLGGFQETQYF
CDR3nt: TGTGCCAGCAGCTTGGGGGGATTCCAAGAGACCCAGTACTTC
d_gene: NA
v_gene: TRBV7-9
abundance: NA
j_gene: TRBJ2-5

CDR3aa: CASSLEPGGYTF
CDR3nt: TGCGCCAGCAGCTTGGAACCCGGCGGCTACACCTTC
d_gene: NA
v_gene: TRBV5-1
abundance: NA
j_gene: TRBJ1-2

CDR3aa: CASSYGGGSEKLFF
CDR3nt: TGTGCCAGCAGTTACGGGGGGGGGAGTGAAAAACTGTTTTTT
d_gene: NA
v_gene: TRBV6-6
abundance: NA
j_gene: TRBJ1-4

CDR3aa: CAGQGVGEQYF
CDR3nt: TGTGCCGGACAGGGGGTCGGCGAGCAGTACTTC
d_gene: TRBD1
v_gene: TRBV7-9
abundance: NA
j_gene: TRBJ2-7

CDR3aa: CAWRAQGGSGYTF
CDR3nt: TGTGCCTGGAGGGCCCAGGGAGGCTCTGGCTACACCTTC
d_gene: NA
v_gene: TRBV30
abundance: NA
j_gene: TRBJ1-2

CDR3aa: CASSWDEKLFF
CDR3nt: TGTGCCAGCAGTTGGGACGAAAAACTGTTTTTT
d_gene: NA
v_gene: TRBV2
abundance: NA
j_gene: TRBJ1-4

CDR3aa: CASSLGPSAGEQFF
CDR3nt: TGTGCCAGCAGCTTAGGGCCTAGCGCGGGTGAGCAGTTCTTC
d_gene: NA
v_gene: TRBV11-3
abundance: once
j_gene: TRBJ2-1

CDR3aa: CASGLVIWGQGKGNTIYF
CDR3nt: TGTGCTAGTGGTTTGGTTATTTGGGGACAGGGAAAAGGAAACACCATATATTTT
d_gene: TRBD1
v_gene: TRBV12-5
abundance: NA
j_gene: TRBJ1-3

CDR3aa: CASSLGDYGYTF
CDR3nt: TGTGCCAGCTCCTTGGGTGACTATGGCTACACCTTC
d_gene: NA
v_gene: TRBV2
abundance: once
j_gene: TRBJ1-2

CDR3aa: CASSLEGKGTDTQYF
CDR3nt: TGCGCCAGCAGCTTGGAAGGGAAAGGCACAGATACGCAGTATTTT
d_gene: NA
v_gene: TRBV5-1
abundance: NA
j_gene: TRBJ2-3

CDR3aa: CASSYEVSAPGNTIYF
CDR3nt: TGTGCCAGCAGTTACGAGGTGTCGGCACCAGGAAACACCATATATTTT
d_gene: NA
v_gene: TRBV6-5
abundance: NA
j_gene: TRBJ1-3

CDR3aa: CASSLDYTTHEQYF
CDR3nt: TGTGCCAGCAGCTTGGACTACACGACCCACGAGCAGTACTTT
d_gene: NA
v_gene: TRBV5-6
abundance: NA
j_gene: TRBJ2-7

CDR3aa: CASSEAHWQAAVGGTQYF
CDR3nt: TGTGCCAGCAGTGAAGCCCACTGGCAGGCCGCCGTGGGAGGGACGCAGTATTTT
d_gene: TRBD2
v_gene: TRBV6-1
abundance: NA
j_gene: TRBJ2-3

CDR3aa: CSVGQGGEKLFF
CDR3nt: TGCAGCGTTGGTCAGGGGGGTGAAAAACTGTTTTTT
d_gene: TRBD1
v_gene: TRBV29-1
abundance: NA
j_gene: TRBJ1-4

CDR3aa: CASSQEGTASQPQHF
CDR3nt: TGCGCCAGCAGCCAAGAGGGGACAGCTAGTCAGCCCCAGCATTTT
d_gene: TRBD1
v_gene: TRBV4-1
abundance: NA
j_gene: TRBJ1-5

CDR3aa: CASSYSGSVNNEQFF
CDR3nt: TGTGCCAGCAGTTACAGCGGGAGTGTCAACAATGAGCAGTTCTTC
d_gene: TRBD2
v_gene: TRBV6-5
abundance: few
j_gene: TRBJ2-1

CDR3aa: CASSRDRVEKLFF
CDR3nt: TGTGCCAGCAGCCGGGACAGGGTTGAAAAACTGTTTTTT
d_gene: TRBD1
v_gene: TRBV14
abundance: NA
j_gene: TRBJ1-4

CDR3aa: CASAYQSNTEAFF
CDR3nt: TGTGCTAGTGCCTATCAATCGAACACTGAAGCTTTCTTT
d_gene: NA
v_gene: TRBV12-5
abundance: NA
j_gene: TRBJ1-1

CDR3aa: CASSPTGSGNTIYF
CDR3nt: TGTGCCAGCAGCCCCACAGGTTCTGGAAACACCATATATTTT
d_gene: NA
v_gene: TRBV7-9
abundance: NA
j_gene: TRBJ1-3

CDR3aa: CASSPPGLNTGELFF
CDR3nt: TGTGCCAGCAGCCCCCCGGGACTTAACACCGGGGAGCTGTTTTTT
d_gene: NA
v_gene: TRBV6-6
abundance: NA
j_gene: TRBJ2-2

CDR3aa: CASKNRYEQYF
CDR3nt: TGCGCCAGCAAGAATCGGTACGAGCAGTACTTC
d_gene: NA
v_gene: TRBV10-2
abundance: NA
j_gene: TRBJ2-7

CDR3aa: CASSSYRTALNYGYTF
CDR3nt: TGTGCCAGCAGCTCTTACCGGACAGCCTTGAACTATGGCTACACCTTC
d_gene: NA
v_gene: TRBV11-2
abundance: NA
j_gene: TRBJ1-2

CDR3aa: CASSLSWGMNTEAFF
CDR3nt: TGTGCCAGCAGTTTATCGTGGGGGATGAACACTGAAGCTTTCTTT
d_gene: NA
v_gene: TRBV27
abundance: NA
j_gene: TRBJ1-1

CDR3aa: CASSKRTYEQYF
CDR3nt: TGTGCCAGCAGTAAACGGACCTACGAGCAGTACTTC
d_gene: NA
v_gene: TRBV6-1
abundance: NA
j_gene: TRBJ2-7

CDR3aa: CASSLGQGMNTEAFF
CDR3nt: TGTGCCAGCTCACTGGGACAGGGAATGAACACTGAAGCTTTCTTT
d_gene: TRBD1
v_gene: TRBV18
abundance: NA
j_gene: TRBJ1-1

CDR3aa: CASSSAGAETQYF
CDR3nt: TGTGCCAGCAGCTCCGCGGGGGCAGAGACCCAGTACTTC
d_gene: NA
v_gene: TRBV7-2
abundance: NA
j_gene: TRBJ2-5

CDR3aa: CAISESGDNSYGYTF
CDR3nt: TGTGCCATCAGTGAGTCCGGGGACAACTCTTATGGCTACACCTTC
d_gene: NA
v_gene: TRBV10-3
abundance: NA
j_gene: TRBJ1-2

CDR3aa: CASSLSQRGLVETQYF
CDR3nt: TGTGCCAGCAGCTTATCCCAGCGGGGTTTGGTAGAGACCCAGTACTTC
d_gene: TRBD2
v_gene: TRBV13
abundance: once
j_gene: TRBJ2-5

CDR3aa: CASSFEGGRGETQYF
CDR3nt: TGTGCCAGCAGCTTTGAGGGGGGACGAGGAGAGACCCAGTACTTC
d_gene: NA
v_gene: TRBV5-6
abundance: NA
j_gene: TRBJ2-5

CDR3aa: CASSLSRTSGGYEQYF
CDR3nt: TGTGCCAGCAGCCTTTCCCGGACTAGCGGGGGATACGAGCAGTACTTC
d_gene: TRBD2
v_gene: TRBV5-4
abundance: NA
j_gene: TRBJ2-7